These 9 T cell receptor beta chains originate from one sample sequenced in a study of OX40 agonist ivuxolimab in advanced cancers. Sequencing was performed with immunoSEQ multiplex PCR; in TCRdb, only in-frame clones are kept and a portion is missing. Of around 11,000 clones listed, more than 60% are singletons. The sequenced sample was CD4+ or CD8+ T cells sorted from blood, obtained in a trial of the OX40 agonist ivuxolimab. Every receptor here comes from an adult with an advanced solid tumor such as melanoma, head and neck, liver or kidney cancer.

J is TRBJ2-7 and V is TRBV5-6; a possible D gene is TRBD2 (5 bases). The CDR3 loop spans 15 amino acids. V dropped 4 bases and J dropped 6 bases, with 20 bases sitting between them. Germline-derived CDR1 and CDR2 are SGHDT and YYEEEE. CDR3: CASSGWRARVGEQYF. The CDR3 coding sequence is TGTGCCAGCAGCGGATGGCGGGCCCGGGTGGGCGAGCAGTACTTC.

This chain uses TRBV4-1 with TRBJ2-7, with 12 nucleotides matching TRBD2. Germline V gives CDR1 MGHRA, CDR2 YSYEKL. This CDR3 comprises 16 residues. The trim removed 1 base at V and 11 bases at J, leaving 12 bases unmatched. In DNA, the CDR3 is TGCGCCAGCAGCCAAGCCAGCGTCGGACTAGCGGGGACCGAGTACTTC. Residues: CASSQASVGLAGTEYF.

J is TRBJ2-1 and V is TRBV9; D remains ambiguous. The germline gives CDR1 SGDLS, CDR2 YYNGEE. V lost 4 bases and J 3 bases, leaving 5 bases between the germline ends. This CDR3 spans 12 amino acids. CDR3 sequence (DNA): TGTGCCAGCAGCCCGGGCTACAATGAGCAGTTCTTC. This sequence encodes CASSPGYNEQFF.

This clone has a handful of counts. The V and J genes are TRBV2 and TRBJ2-5; TRBD1 matches at 9 bases. Trimming at V came to 8 bases and at J to 2 bases, leaving 6 bases not matched to a gene. The CDR3 has 14 amino acids. Germline CDR1 SNHLY, CDR2 FYNNEI. As DNA, the CDR3 is TGTGCCAGCGATAGACAGGGGGTTCAAGAGACCCAGTACTTC. Amino acid sequence: CASDRQGVQETQYF.

CDR3 sequence (DNA): TGTGCCAGCAGTGAAGGGGATGATAGGGGCACTGAAGCTTTCTTT. It encodes CASSEGDDRGTEAFF. The rearrangement uses TRBV6-1 and TRBJ1-1, with D tentatively TRBD1 (5 bases). Germline V CDR1 and CDR2: MNHNS, SASEGT. CDR3 length: 15 amino acids. With 1 base removed from V and 4 bases from J, the gap between germline ends came to 13 bases.

The chain is built from TRBV5-6 and TRBJ2-2; D is unclear. This CDR3 is 13 amino acids long. Trimming left V 10 bases short and J 3 bases short, with 13 bases between. The germline V gene encodes CDR1 SGHDT and CDR2 YYEEEE. This CDR3 reads CASGPSYTGELFF. CDR3 bases: TGTGCCTCCGGGCCCTCATACACCGGGGAGCTGTTTTTT.

This clone was detected only a few times. The gene calls are TRBV6-6 and TRBJ2-3; D not resolved. The germline V gene has CDR1 MNHNY and CDR2 SVGAGI (reference sequence). CDR3 length: 11 residues. Trimming stripped 9 bases from V and 4 bases from J, with 8 bases between. CDR3 protein: CASSHADTQYF. Written as DNA, the CDR3 is TGTGCCAGTAGCCACGCAGATACGCAGTATTTT.

V and J are TRBV5-1 and TRBJ1-3; maybe TRBD1 (5 bases). The CDR3 loop spans 15 amino acids. CDR1 and CDR2 from the germline V gene are SGHRS and YFSETQ. Deletions cut 3 bases from V and 0 bases from J, with 10 bases between. CDR3 nucleotides: TGCGCCAGCAGCTCGGACACCGTCTCTGGAAACACCATATATTTT. It encodes CASSSDTVSGNTIYF.

This clone qualifies as medium-sized (0.01 to 0.1%). The chain links TRBV28 to TRBJ2-1; TRBD2 aligns across 8 bases. Germline V gives CDR1 MDHEN, CDR2 SYDVKM. With 2 bases clipped from V and 7 bases from J, the junction kept 1 base outside the gene matches. The CDR3 runs to 13 residues. CDR3 DNA: TGTGCCAGCAGTTTAGCTAGCGGGAATGAGCAGTTCTTC. Protein sequence: CASSLASGNEQFF. Together with reference TRBV28 and TRBJ2-1, the CDR3 gives the full variable domain: DVKVTQSSRYLVKRTGEKVFLECVQDMDHENMFWYRQDPGLGLRLIYFSYDVKMKEKGDIPEGYSVSREKKERFSLILESASTNQTSMYLCASSLASGNEQFFGPGTRLTVL.